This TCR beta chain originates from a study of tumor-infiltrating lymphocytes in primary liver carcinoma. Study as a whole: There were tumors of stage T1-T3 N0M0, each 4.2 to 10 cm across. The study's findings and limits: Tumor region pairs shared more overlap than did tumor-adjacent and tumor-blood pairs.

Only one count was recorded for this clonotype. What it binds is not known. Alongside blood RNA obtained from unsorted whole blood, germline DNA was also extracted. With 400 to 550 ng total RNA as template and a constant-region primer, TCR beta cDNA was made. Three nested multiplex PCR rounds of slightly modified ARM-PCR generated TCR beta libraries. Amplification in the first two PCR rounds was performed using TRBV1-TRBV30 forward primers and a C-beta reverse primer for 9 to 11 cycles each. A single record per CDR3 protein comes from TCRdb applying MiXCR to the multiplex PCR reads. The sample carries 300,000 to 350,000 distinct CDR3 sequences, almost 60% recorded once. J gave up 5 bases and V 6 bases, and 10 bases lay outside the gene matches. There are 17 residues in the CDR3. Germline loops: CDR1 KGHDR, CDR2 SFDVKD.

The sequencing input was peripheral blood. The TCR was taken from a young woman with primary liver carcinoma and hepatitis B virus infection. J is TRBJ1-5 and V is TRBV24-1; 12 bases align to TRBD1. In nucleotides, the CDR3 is TGTGCCACCAGTCGAGGTGAGGGGACAGGGGGCCATCAGCCCCAGCATTTT. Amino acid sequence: CATSRGEGTGGHQPQHF.